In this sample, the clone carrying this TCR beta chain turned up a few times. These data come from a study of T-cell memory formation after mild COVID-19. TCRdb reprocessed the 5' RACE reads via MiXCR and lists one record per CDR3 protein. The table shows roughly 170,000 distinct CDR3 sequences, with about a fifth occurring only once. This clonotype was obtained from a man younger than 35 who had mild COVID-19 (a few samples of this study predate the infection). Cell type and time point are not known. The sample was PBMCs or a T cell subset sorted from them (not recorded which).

This CDR3 is CASSAAAETQYF. As DNA, the CDR3 is TGTGCCAGCTCAGCAGCCGCAGAGACCCAGTACTTC. J is TRBJ2-5 and V is TRBV2, with no clear D. V was cut by 8 bases and J by 4 bases, with 11 bases left in between. This CDR3 region has 12 residues. Germline CDR1 reads SNHLY; CDR2 reads FYNNEI.